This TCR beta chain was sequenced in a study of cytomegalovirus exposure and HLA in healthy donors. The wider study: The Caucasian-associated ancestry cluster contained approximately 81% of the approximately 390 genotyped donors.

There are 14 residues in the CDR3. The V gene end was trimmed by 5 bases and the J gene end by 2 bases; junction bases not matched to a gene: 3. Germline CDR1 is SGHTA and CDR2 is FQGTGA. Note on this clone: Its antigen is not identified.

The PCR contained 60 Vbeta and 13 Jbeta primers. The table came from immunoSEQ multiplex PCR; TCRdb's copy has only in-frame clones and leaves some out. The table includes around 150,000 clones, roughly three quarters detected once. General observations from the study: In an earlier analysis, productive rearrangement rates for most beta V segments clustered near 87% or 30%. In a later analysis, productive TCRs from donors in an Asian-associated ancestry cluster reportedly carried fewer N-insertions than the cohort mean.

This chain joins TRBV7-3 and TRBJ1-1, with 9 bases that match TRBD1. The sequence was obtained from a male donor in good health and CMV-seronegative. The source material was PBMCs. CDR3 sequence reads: CASSVTGGNTEAFF. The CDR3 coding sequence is TGTGCCAGCAGCGTCACAGGGGGCAACACTGAAGCTTTCTTT.